This TCR beta chain derives from a study of regulatory T cells in long-lasting Graves disease. Study conclusions and caveats: The study found TRBV28, TRBJ1-2 and TRBJ2-5 favored in persistent disease.

At least ten counts were recorded for this clonotype. Its antigen is undetermined. This CDR3 is built from 14 residues. Germline V gene data show CDR1 as DFQATT and CDR2 as SNEGSKA (reference sequence). Deletions cut 5 bases from V and 6 bases from J, with 19 bases between. Construction of TCR beta libraries relied on iRepertoire HTBI primers and on Arm-PCR targeting CDR3 regions. Using its own MiXCR run on the multiplex PCR reads, TCRdb lists one record per CDR3 protein. Found here are 420,000 or so distinct CDR3 sequences, 23% of them singletons; the top ten hold roughly 26%. Time point noted: persistent/refractory GD, antithyroid drugs over 5 years with positive TRAb. PBMC RNA was the source of the TCR library.

The sequencing used peripheral blood mononuclear cells (PBMCs), collected when the disease was refractory, from a patient treated with antithyroid drugs. The sequence came from a female donor with Graves disease. This rearrangement joins TRBV20-1 to TRBJ2-5, with a tentative D call TRBD2 (6 bases). CDR3 loop: CSAGMPSGRQTQYF. The CDR3 bases are TGCAGTGCTGGCATGCCTTCAGGGAGGCAGACCCAGTACTTC.